The 14 T cell receptor beta chains below all came from one sample that was sequenced in a study of OX40 agonist ivuxolimab in advanced cancers. The repertoire was sequenced with immunoSEQ multiplex PCR; TCRdb's copy has only in-frame clones and lacks some. The table shows 20,000 or so clones, with about nine tenths occurring only once. The sequencing used CD4+ or CD8+ T cells sorted from blood, collected in a trial of the OX40 agonist ivuxolimab. All receptors derive from an adult with an advanced solid tumor such as melanoma, head and neck, liver or kidney cancer.

The CDR3 DNA reads as TGTGCCTGGAGTGATGGAGATACGCAGTATTTT. Its translation: CAWSDGDTQYF. The J gene is TRBJ2-3, the V gene TRBV30, with unresolved D. The germline CDR1 and CDR2 sequences are GTSNPN and SVGIG (reference sequence). The CDR3 loop spans 11 amino acids. V shed 1 base and J shed 5 bases, with 4 bases lying between them. Full variable domain (remainder filled in from reference TRBV30 and TRBJ2-3): SQTIHQWPATLVQPVGSPLSLECTVEGTSNPNLYWYRQAAGRGLQLLFYSVGIGQISSEVPQNLSASRPQDRQFILSSKKLLLSDSGFYLCAWSDGDTQYFGPGTRLTVL.

There are a few counts of this clone. The chain is built from TRBV7-2 and TRBJ2-7; 10 nucleotides agree with TRBD1. The V gene's germline CDR1 is SGHTA and CDR2 FQGNSA. CDR3 size: 14 residues. The trim removed 1 base at V and 5 bases at J, leaving 2 bases unmatched. DNA for the CDR3: TGTGCCAGCAGCTTAGGACAGGGGGCGGACGAGCAGTACTTC. Protein: CASSLGQGADEQYF.

The CDR3 region has the DNA TGTGCCTGGAGTACCCCGGATTCGAACTATGGCTACACCTTC. It yields the protein CAWSTPDSNYGYTF. V gene TRBV30 combines with J gene TRBJ1-2; D call uncertain. Per germline, CDR1 GTSNPN and CDR2 SVGIG (reference sequence). V was pared by 2 bases and J by 2 bases, with 12 bases between. CDR3 size: 14 residues.

This chain connects TRBV5-4 to TRBJ2-7; D could derive from TRBD1 or TRBD2 (5 bases each). The CDR3 contains 15 residues. CDR1 and CDR2 from the germline V gene are SGHNT and YYREEE (reference sequence). Between the trimmed V and J ends, which lost 0 bases and 0 bases, there was a span of 10 bases. CDR3 region: CASSLGWGNSYEQYF. The DNA for the CDR3 is TGTGCCAGCAGCTTGGGTTGGGGGAACTCCTACGAGCAGTACTTC.

This rearrangement joins TRBV13 to TRBJ1-5; perhaps TRBD1 as D (5 bases). Trimming shortened V by 5 bases and J by 7 bases, and 9 bases separated the two germline ends. From germline, CDR1 is PRHDT and CDR2 FYEKMQ (reference sequence). CDR3 length equals 12 residues. For the CDR3, the DNA is TGTGCCAGCAGCCCCTGGGGCCAGCCCCAGCATTTT. This encodes CASSPWGQPQHF.

The count of this clone is one. This sequence joins TRBV7-9 and TRBJ2-7; D is unclear. Germline V gives CDR1 SEHNR, CDR2 FQNEAQ (reference sequence). V was shortened by 5 bases and J by 4 bases, with 15 bases between the two germline ends. This CDR3 is built from 14 residues. The CDR3 loop reads CASSPELRAYEQYF. CDR3 nucleotide sequence: TGTGCCAGCAGCCCCGAACTACGCGCGTACGAGCAGTACTTC.

The CDR3 bases are TGTGCCAGCAGTGAAGGGGTGGGGGGGAATGAAAAACTGTTTTTT. Translation gives CASSEGVGGNEKLFF. V is TRBV6-1 and J is TRBJ1-4, with D perhaps TRBD1 (5 bases). The CDR3 runs to 15 residues. Germline V CDR1 and CDR2: MNHNS, SASEGT. The ends were cut back, 1 base at V and 5 bases at J, with 11 bases in the middle.

J is TRBJ2-1 and V is TRBV13; D is possibly TRBD2 (5 bases). V lost 6 bases to trimming and J lost 10 bases, with 22 bases between them. This CDR3 is 15 amino acids long. The germline CDR1 and CDR2 sequences are PRHDT and FYEKMQ (reference sequence). CDR3 loop: CASRGSTQAPAEQFF. The CDR3 nucleotides are TGTGCCAGCAGGGGGAGCACCCAAGCCCCCGCCGAGCAGTTCTTC.

As DNA, the CDR3 is TGTGCCAGCACAGAGGGGGGGGGTTACAATGAGCAGTTCTTC. It yields the protein CASTEGGGYNEQFF. The chain has TRBV2 and TRBJ2-1, with TRBD2 as a possible D gene (7 bases). The length of the CDR3 is 14 residues. Deletions cut 7 bases from V and 4 bases from J, with 14 bases between. Germline V gene data show CDR1 as SNHLY and CDR2 as FYNNEI.

A single count supports this clone. The J gene is TRBJ2-1, the V gene TRBV18; TRBD1 is a possible D gene (6 bases). This CDR3 spans 17 amino acids. V lost 3 bases and J lost 0, with 15 bases in between. In germline, CDR1 is KGHSH, CDR2 LQKENI. The CDR3 DNA sequence: TGTGCCAGCTCACCCGAAAACAGGGTTAGCTCCTACAATGAGCAGTTCTTC. Translated: CASSPENRVSSYNEQFF.

The V call is TRBV29-1, the J call TRBJ1-2; D is possibly TRBD1 (6 bases). The germline V and J ends were trimmed by 7 bases and 12 bases, with 18 bases remaining between them. The CDR3 consists of 11 residues. Germline CDR1 SQVTM, CDR2 ANQGSEA. The CDR3 region is CSEGGIGGDTF. The CDR3 DNA follows: TGCAGCGAGGGGGGAATCGGAGGGGACACCTTC.

The V and J genes are TRBV19 and TRBJ2-7, with 7 nucleotides matching TRBD2. V lost 3 bases to trimming and J lost 5 bases; unmatched junction nucleotides: 4. The length of the CDR3 is 13 residues. Germline V gene sequence: CDR1 LNHDA, CDR2 SQIVND (reference sequence). The CDR3 region is CASSMGSGDEQYF. CDR3 nucleotide sequence: TGTGCCAGTAGTATGGGGAGCGGGGACGAGCAGTACTTC.

This sequence joins TRBV29-1 and TRBJ2-1; TRBD2 matches at 7 bases. V lost 4 bases and J lost 4; bases outside the gene matches: 7. CDR3 length: 14 amino acids. Germline CDR1 is SQVTM and CDR2 is ANQGSEA. The DNA for the CDR3 is TGCAGCGTTGCCCCAGCGGGACTATACAATGAGCAGTTCTTC. This encodes CSVAPAGLYNEQFF.

The rearrangement joins TRBV30 to TRBJ1-1; D uncertain. This CDR3 has 12 residues. V dropped 2 bases and J dropped 1 base, with 5 bases sitting between them. Germline CDR1 and CDR2: GTSNPN and SVGIG (reference sequence). The CDR3 sequence is CAWSRRNTEAFF. For the CDR3, the DNA is TGTGCCTGGAGTCGAAGGAACACTGAAGCTTTCTTT.